This T cell receptor (beta chain) is from a study of shared clonotypes between healthy human individuals (dated by TCRdb to between 2020 and 2021). Study-level background: A couple of women and three men aged 18 to 49 years were included in the cohort. For each donor, three plates each were used for CD4 naive and CD4 memory, two plates were used for CD8 naive, and one plate was used for CD8 memory. To estimate repertoire size and how much clonotypes are shared between individuals, the study performed deep sequencing of blood TCR repertoires from a handful of healthy adults. To increase sequencing depth and limit assay-specific biases, different laboratories used diverse techniques to prepare libraries and sequence TCR repertoires. Between about 0.94 and 8.9 billion PBMCs per donor were obtained by leukapheresis.

The paper's findings and limits, for the study overall: Based on pairwise subsampling, the degree of clonotype sharing among donors was expected to be affected by sequencing depth. Naive subsets generally had larger estimated clonotype richness than memory subsets. When a handful of donors were compared, the shared fraction of clonotypes was approximately 5% for naive CD4, 3.5% to 4% for naive CD8, 2% to 2.5% for memory CD4, and less than 0.45% for memory CD8. Clonotypes shared by all four sorted-subset donors showed higher generation probabilities than non-shared clonotypes. Only blood was sampled, and tissue TCR repertoires likely differ from those in blood. Rarefaction of sorted-subset datasets indicated incomplete sequencing despite the large sequencing depth. The small number of donors limited the genetic and exposure-history diversity represented.

TCR CDR3 regions were amplified from genomic DNA by multiplex PCR using the deep immunoSEQ assay. Extracted genomic DNA from each cell subset was distributed evenly across all wells of several immunoSEQ 96-well plates, and each plate was treated as a replicate. For sorted subsets, each replicate PCR was loaded with 200 to 250 ng genomic DNA, equivalent to about 30,000 T cell genomes. The purified libraries were quantified using a Qubit 3.0 fluorometer, sized with a Bioanalyzer 2100, and then quantified again using the KAPA Library Quantification kit. Every immunoSEQ 96-well plate was sequenced on a dedicated single-read 150-cycle Illumina NextSeq 550 flow cell. The authors' pipeline ran thus. Because only junctional sequences without quality scores were contained in the immunoSEQ output, filtering matching that applied to full-length reads could not be performed. To assign V/J genes and CDR3, sequences were annotated against IMGT germline references using PyIR, a Python wrapper for IgBLAST v1.9. Reads were removed for weak V/J assignments (E-value above 1e-6), missing CDR3, stop codons, out-of-frame junctions, or ambiguous translated residues. V3J clonotypes were defined by identical inferred V gene, J gene, and CDR3 amino acid sequence. Percentage overlap between repertoires was calculated by dividing the number of shared unique clonotypes by the size of the smaller repertoire. Richness of each repertoire was evaluated using RTK rarefaction, the Chao1 estimator, and Recon v2.1 estimates of unobserved clonotypes. Generation probabilities for all TCRbeta clonotypes obtained by the gDNA method from a few donors were computed using OLGA. Imported from immuneACCESS, the table was reduced by TCRdb to in-frame sequences with V and J called. These copies leave out some clones; in studies compared against another copy, an unresolved V gene accounts for under half, and the cause of the remainder is not known. V and J calls and clone size follow that table, whereas D and trimming were derived from the DNA. This sample holds about 2.4 million clones; 90% to 95% were observed only once. The ten biggest clones cover around 0.37% of the sample.

The donors were healthy, HIV-negative adults who had no recently reported acute infections or vaccinations. Every donor was a Caucasian adult residing in Nashville, Tennessee, USA. CD4+ T cells were enriched by magnetic negative selection; naive cells were then positively selected on CD45RA, and the negative fraction formed the memory subset. Blood was obtained by leukapheresis, after which PBMCs were separated by Ficoll-Histopaque density gradient centrifugation and cryopreserved in liquid nitrogen vapor phase. Analytical flow cytometry was used to check the purity and quantity of each magnetically sorted T cell population. From each sorted fraction, genomic DNA was isolated and quantified by UV absorbance on a Nanodrop 2000c. Concerning this clone itself: Its binding antigen is unknown. Base qualities are missing; no much larger clone stands one base away. The same CDR3 arises from other DNA sequences in this sample as well.

This receptor was taken from a man between 18 and 29 years old in good health. Some clones in this sample may be carry-over from other donors' samples. Sequences were obtained from naive CD4+ T cells from PBMCs. According to the study, the label for this sample's cell subset or site signals: CD45RA+ positively selected.

The DNA is as follows: TGTGCCAGCAGGGGGACAGGGCGGCCCTACGAGCAGTACTTC. Its translation reads: CASRGTGRPYEQYF. This receptor chain uses TRBV27 and TRBJ2-7, and TRBD1 aligns with 9 junction nucleotides. CDR1 and CDR2, per the germline V gene (reference sequence), are MNHEY and SMNVEV. The V end gives up 6 bases and the J end 2 bases, leaving 5 bases in the junction not matched to a gene. From the cysteine through the phenylalanine, the CDR3 covers 14 amino acids. The entry retains the CDR3 DNA only, 42 bases that are in frame from base 1.